The entry below gives a single T cell receptor (beta chain) sequence along with its context. Its antigen is not identified. The sample belongs to a study of cytomegalovirus exposure and HLA in healthy donors. Overall study results and limits: Confirmation was obtained in vitro that a few CMV-associated chains are specific for CMV antigens.

Researchers ran the PCR with 60 Vbeta and 13 Jbeta primers. Here immunoSEQ multiplex PCR was the method, and the copy in TCRdb shows in-frame clones only, minus some. The table records approximately 220,000 clones, about three quarters of them present only once. Germline assignment: CDR1 SGHTA and CDR2 FQGNSA. CDR3 size: 16 residues. Trimming cost V 5 bases and J 3 bases; bases outside gene matches: 2. The chain combines TRBV7-2 with TRBJ2-1, with TRBD2 matching 15 bases. The sequencing input was PBMCs. The TCR comes from a man aged 35 to 55 in good health and CMV-seronegative. CDR3 loop: CASSRTSGGGYNEQFF. CDR3 nucleotide sequence: TGTGCCAGCAGCCGGACTAGCGGGGGGGGCTACAATGAGCAGTTCTTC.